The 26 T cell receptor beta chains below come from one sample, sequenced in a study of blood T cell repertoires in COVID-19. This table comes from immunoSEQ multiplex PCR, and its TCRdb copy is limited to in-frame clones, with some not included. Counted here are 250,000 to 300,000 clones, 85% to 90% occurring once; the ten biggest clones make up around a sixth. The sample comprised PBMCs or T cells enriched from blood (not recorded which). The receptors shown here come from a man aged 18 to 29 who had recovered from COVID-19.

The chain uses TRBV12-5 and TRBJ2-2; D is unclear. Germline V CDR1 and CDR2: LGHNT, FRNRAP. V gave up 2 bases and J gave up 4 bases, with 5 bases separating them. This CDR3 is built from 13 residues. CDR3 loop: CASGLTTTGELFF. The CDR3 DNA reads TGTGCTAGTGGTTTGACAACCACCGGGGAGCTGTTTTTT.

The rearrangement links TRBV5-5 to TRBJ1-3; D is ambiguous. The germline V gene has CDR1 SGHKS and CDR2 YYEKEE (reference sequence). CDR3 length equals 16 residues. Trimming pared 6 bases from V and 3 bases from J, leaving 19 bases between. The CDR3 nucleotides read TGTGCCAGCACCCCCGCGTCCCTTTTCGGTGGAAACACCATATATTTT. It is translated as CASTPASLFGGNTIYF.

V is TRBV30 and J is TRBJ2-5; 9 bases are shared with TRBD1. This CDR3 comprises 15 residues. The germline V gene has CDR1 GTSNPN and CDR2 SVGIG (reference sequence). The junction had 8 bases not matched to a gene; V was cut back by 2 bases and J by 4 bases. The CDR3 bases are TGTGCCTGGAGTATAGGGACAGGGCTTGCAGAGACCCAGTACTTC. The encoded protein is CAWSIGTGLAETQYF.

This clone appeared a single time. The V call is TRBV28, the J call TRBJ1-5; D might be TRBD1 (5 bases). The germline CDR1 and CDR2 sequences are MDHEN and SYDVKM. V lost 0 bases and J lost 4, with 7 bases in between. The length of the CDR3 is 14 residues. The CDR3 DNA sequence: TGTGCCAGCAGTTTATGGGCAGGGAATCAGCCCCAGCATTTT. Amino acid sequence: CASSLWAGNQPQHF.

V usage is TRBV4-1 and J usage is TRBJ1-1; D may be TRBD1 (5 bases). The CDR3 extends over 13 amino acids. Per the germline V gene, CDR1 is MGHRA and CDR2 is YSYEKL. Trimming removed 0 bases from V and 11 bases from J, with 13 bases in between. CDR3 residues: CASSQEGVDGAFF. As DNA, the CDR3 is TGCGCCAGCAGCCAAGAAGGGGTCGATGGCGCTTTCTTT.

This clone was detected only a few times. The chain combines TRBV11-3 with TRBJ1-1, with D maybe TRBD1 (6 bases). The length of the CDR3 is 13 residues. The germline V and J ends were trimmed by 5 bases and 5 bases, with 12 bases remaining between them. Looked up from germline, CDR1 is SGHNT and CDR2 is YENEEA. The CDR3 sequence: CASSARGQTEAFF. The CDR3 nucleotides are TGTGCCAGCAGCGCCAGGGGCCAGACTGAAGCTTTCTTT.

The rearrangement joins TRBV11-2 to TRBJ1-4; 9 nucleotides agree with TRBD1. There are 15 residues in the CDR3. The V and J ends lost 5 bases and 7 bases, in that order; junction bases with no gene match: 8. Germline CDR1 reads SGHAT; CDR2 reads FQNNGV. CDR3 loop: CASSTHRGQVEKLFF. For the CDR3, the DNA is TGTGCCAGCAGCACCCACAGGGGGCAGGTTGAAAAACTGTTTTTT.

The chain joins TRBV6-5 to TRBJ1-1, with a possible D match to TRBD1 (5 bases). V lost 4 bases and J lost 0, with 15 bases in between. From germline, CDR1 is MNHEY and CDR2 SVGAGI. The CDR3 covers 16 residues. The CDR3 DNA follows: TGTGCCAGCAGTTTACGAACAGGCCGTCTGAACACTGAAGCTTTCTTT. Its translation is CASSLRTGRLNTEAFF.

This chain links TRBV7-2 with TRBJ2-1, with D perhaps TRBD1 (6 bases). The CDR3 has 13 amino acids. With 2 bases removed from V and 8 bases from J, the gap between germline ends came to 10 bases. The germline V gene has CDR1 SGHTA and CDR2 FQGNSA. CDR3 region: CASSLTGLDEQFF. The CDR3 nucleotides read TGTGCCAGCAGCTTAACAGGGCTGGATGAGCAGTTCTTC.

This CDR3 reads CASETGGAGNTIYF. CDR3 bases: TGTGCCAGCGAAACAGGGGGGGCTGGAAACACCATATATTTT. The chain is built from TRBV2 and TRBJ1-3, with TRBD1 matching 8 bases. The CDR3 sequence is 14 residues long. After removal of 8 bases from V and 2 bases from J, the junction contained 5 bases not matched to a gene. Germline values: CDR1 SNHLY, CDR2 FYNNEI.

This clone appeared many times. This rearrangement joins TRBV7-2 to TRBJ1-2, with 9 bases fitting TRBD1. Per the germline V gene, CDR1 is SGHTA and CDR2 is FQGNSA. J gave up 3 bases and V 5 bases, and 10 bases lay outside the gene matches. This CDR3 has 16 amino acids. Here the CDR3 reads CASSKGQGTSYYGYTF. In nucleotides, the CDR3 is TGTGCCAGCAGCAAGGGACAGGGAACGTCTTACTATGGCTACACCTTC.

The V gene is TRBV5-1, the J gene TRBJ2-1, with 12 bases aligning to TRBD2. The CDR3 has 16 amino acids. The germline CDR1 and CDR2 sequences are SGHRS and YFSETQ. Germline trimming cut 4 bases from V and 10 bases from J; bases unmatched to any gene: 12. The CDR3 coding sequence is TGCGCCAGCAGCCCTAGCGGGAGGGCCGAATCCGGAGAGCAGTTCTTC. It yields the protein CASSPSGRAESGEQFF.

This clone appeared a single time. The CDR3 DNA is TGTGCCAGCAGCTTGATGCGGAGCTCCTATAATTCACCCCTCCACTTT. Translated: CASSLMRSSYNSPLHF. This chain links TRBV5-6 with TRBJ1-6; D is unclear. This CDR3 comprises 16 residues. V was trimmed by 1 base and J by 0 bases, leaving 8 bases between them. CDR1 and CDR2 (germline): SGHDT, YYEEEE.

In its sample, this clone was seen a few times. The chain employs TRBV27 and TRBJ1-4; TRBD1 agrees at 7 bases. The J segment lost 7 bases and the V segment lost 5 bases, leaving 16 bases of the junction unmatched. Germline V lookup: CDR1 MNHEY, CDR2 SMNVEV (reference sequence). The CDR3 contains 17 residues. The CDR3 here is CASSTGALQGRSEKLFF. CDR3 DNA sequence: TGTGCCAGCAGTACAGGGGCCTTACAGGGAAGGAGTGAAAAACTGTTTTTT.

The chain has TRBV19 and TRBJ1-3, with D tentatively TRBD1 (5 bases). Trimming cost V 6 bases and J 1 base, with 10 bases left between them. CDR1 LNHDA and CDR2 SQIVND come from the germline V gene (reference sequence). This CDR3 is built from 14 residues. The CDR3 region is CASRLQASGNTIYF. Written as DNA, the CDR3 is TGTGCCAGTAGGTTACAGGCGTCTGGAAACACCATATATTTT.

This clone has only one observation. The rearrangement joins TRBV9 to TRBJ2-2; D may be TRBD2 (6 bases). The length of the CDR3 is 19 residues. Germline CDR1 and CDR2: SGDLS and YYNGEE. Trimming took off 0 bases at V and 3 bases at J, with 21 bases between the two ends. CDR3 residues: CASSVDPWGGGSHTGELFF. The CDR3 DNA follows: TGTGCCAGCAGCGTAGACCCCTGGGGTGGGGGGAGCCACACCGGGGAGCTGTTTTTT.

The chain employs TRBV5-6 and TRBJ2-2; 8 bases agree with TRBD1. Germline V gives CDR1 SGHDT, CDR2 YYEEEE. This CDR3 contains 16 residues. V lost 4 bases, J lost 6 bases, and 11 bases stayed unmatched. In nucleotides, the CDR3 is TGTGCCAGCAGCCCCGGCGGGCAGGGGGCGCCCGGGGAGCTGTTTTTT. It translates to CASSPGGQGAPGELFF.

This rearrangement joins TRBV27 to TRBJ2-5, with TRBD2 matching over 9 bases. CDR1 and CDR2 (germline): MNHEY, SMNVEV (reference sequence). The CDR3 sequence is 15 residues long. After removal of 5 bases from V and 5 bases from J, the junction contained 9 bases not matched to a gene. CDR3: CASSVIAGARETQYF. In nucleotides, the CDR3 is TGTGCCAGCAGTGTTATAGCGGGGGCGCGGGAGACCCAGTACTTC.

This chain's CDR3 is CASSYTQPYYEQYF. CDR3 nucleotide sequence: TGTGCCAGCAGTTACACACAGCCCTACTACGAGCAGTACTTC. This chain uses TRBV6-2 or TRBV6-3 with TRBJ2-7; D is uncertain. Trimming took off 2 bases at V and 3 bases at J, with 11 bases between the two ends. The length of the CDR3 is 14 residues. Germline V CDR1 and CDR2: MNHEY, SVGEGT.

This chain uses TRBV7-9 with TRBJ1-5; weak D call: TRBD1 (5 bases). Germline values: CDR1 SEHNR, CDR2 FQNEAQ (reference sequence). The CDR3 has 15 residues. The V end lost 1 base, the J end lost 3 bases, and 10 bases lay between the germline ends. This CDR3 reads CASSLVGRVNQPQHF. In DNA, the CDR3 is TGTGCCAGCAGCTTAGTGGGCAGGGTCAATCAGCCCCAGCATTTT.

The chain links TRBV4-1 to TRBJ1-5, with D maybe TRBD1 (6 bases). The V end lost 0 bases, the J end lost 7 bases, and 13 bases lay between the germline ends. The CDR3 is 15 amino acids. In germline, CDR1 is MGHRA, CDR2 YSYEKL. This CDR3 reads CASSQEAQGRQPQHF. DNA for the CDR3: TGCGCCAGCAGCCAAGAAGCACAGGGAAGGCAGCCCCAGCATTTT.

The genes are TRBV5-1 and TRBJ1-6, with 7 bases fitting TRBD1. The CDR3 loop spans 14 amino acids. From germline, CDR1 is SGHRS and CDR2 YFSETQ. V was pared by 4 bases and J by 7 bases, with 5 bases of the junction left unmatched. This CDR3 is CASSDGQVNSPLHF. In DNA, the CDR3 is TGCGCCAGCAGCGACGGACAGGTCAATTCACCCCTCCACTTT.

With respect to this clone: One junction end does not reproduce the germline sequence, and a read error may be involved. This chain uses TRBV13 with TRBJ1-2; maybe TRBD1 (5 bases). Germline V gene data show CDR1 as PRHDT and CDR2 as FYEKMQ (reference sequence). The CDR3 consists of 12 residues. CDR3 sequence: CASSIGTGGYTF. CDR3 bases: TGTGCCAGCAGCATAGGGACGGGTGGCTACACCTTC.

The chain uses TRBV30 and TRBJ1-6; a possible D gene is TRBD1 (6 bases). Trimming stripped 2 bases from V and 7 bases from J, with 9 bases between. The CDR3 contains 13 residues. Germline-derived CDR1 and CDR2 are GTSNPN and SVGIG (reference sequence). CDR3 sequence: CAWSRDNNSPLHF. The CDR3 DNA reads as TGTGCCTGGAGTCGGGACAACAATTCACCCCTCCACTTT.

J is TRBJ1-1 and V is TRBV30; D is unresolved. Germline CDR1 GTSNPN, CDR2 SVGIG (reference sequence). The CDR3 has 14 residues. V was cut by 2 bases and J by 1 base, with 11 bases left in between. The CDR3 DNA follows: TGTGCCTGGAGTTCCCCGGGAGGGAACACTGAAGCTTTCTTT. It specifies CAWSSPGGNTEAFF.

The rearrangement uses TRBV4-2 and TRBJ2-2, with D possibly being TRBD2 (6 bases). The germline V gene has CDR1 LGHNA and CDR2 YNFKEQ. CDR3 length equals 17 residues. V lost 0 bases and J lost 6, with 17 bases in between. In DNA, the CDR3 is TGTGCCAGCAGCCAAGATGCCTCTAGCGTGCCCTCCGGGGAGCTGTTTTTT. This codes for CASSQDASSVPSGELFF.